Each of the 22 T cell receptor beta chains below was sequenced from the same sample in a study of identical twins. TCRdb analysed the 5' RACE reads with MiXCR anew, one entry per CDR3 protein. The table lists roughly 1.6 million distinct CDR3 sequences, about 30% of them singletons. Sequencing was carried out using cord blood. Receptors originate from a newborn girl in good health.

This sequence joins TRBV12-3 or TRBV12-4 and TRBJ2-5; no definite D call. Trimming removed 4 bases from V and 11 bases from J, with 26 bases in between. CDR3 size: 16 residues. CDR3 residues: CASSSTPPGLNNEQYF. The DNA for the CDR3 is TGTGCCAGCAGTTCCACACCTCCTGGCCTAAACAATGAGCAGTACTTC.

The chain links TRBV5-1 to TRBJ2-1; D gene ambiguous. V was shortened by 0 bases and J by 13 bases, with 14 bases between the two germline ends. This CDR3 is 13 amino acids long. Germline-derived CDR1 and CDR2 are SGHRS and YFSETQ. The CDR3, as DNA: TGCGCCAGCAGCTTGGTAGGACCCCATCTCCAGTTCTTC. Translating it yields CASSLVGPHLQFF.

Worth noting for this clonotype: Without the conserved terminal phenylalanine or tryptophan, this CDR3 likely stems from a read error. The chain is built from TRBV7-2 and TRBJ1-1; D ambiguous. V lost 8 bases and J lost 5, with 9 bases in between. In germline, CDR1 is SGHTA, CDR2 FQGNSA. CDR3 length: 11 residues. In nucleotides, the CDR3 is TGTGCCAGCGGCGGTGAAACTGAAGCTTTCCTT. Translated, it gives CASGGETEAFL.

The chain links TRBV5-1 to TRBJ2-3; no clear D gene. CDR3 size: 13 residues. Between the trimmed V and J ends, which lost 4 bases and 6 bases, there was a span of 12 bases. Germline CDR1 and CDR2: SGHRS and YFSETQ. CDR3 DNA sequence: TGCGCCAGCAGCCCTAACTCGGGTGATACGCAGTATTTT. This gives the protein CASSPNSGDTQYF.

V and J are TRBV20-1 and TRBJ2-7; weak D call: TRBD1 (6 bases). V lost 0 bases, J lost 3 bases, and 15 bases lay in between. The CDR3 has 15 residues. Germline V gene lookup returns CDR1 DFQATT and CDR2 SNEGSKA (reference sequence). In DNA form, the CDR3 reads TGCAGTGCTAGAGATCCCAGGGGCTCGTACTACGAGCAGTACTTC. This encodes CSARDPRGSYYEQYF.

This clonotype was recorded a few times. The CDR3 coding sequence is TGTGCCAGCACCTCAAAGGGAGATAGCGGGAGTGCAGATACGCAGTATTTT. Protein product: CASTSKGDSGSADTQYF. The rearrangement joins TRBV28 to TRBJ2-3, with 9 bases that match TRBD2. With V trimmed by 7 bases and J by 4 bases, 15 bases remained unmatched. This CDR3 comprises 17 residues. The V gene's germline CDR1 is MDHEN and CDR2 SYDVKM.

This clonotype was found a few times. The CDR3 bases are TGTGCCAGCAGCCAGGCCACAGTCGACAATGAGCAGTTCTTC. Encoded protein: CASSQATVDNEQFF. The J gene is TRBJ2-1, the V gene TRBV4-2; D gene ambiguous. Between the trimmed V and J ends, which lost 3 bases and 5 bases, there was a span of 11 bases. The germline V gene encodes CDR1 LGHNA and CDR2 YNFKEQ. This CDR3 has 14 residues.

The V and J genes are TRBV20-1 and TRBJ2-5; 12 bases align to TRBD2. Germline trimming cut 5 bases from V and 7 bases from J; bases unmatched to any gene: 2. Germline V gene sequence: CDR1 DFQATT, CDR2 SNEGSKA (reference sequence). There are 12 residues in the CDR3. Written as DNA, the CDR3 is TGCAGTGCTTCGGGACTAGCGGGGACCCAGTACTTC. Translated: CSASGLAGTQYF.

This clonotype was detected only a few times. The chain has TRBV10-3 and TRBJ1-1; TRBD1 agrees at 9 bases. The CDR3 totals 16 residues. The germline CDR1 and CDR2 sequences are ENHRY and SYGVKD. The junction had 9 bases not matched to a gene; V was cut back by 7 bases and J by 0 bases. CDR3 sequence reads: CAIKADGTGLNTEAFF. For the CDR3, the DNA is TGTGCCATCAAGGCCGACGGGACAGGGTTGAACACTGAAGCTTTCTTT.

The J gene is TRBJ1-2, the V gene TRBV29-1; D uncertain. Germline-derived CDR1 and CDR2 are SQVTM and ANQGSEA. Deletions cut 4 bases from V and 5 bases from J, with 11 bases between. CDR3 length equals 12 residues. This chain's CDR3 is CSVGWPRYGYTF. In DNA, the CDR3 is TGCAGCGTTGGCTGGCCGAGGTATGGCTACACCTTC.

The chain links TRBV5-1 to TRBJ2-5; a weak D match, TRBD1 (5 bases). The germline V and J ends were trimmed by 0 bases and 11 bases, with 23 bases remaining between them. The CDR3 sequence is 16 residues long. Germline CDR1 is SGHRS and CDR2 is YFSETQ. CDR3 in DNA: TGCGCCAGCAGCTTGGACCCGCAGGGAACCCTCTACAAGCAGTACTTC. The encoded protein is CASSLDPQGTLYKQYF.

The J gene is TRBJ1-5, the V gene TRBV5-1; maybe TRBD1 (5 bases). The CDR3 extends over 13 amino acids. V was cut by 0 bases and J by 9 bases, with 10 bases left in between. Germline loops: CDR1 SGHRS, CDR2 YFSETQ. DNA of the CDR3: TGCGCCAGCAGCTTGGAGGGCGGGGGGCCCCAGCATTTT. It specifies CASSLEGGGPQHF.

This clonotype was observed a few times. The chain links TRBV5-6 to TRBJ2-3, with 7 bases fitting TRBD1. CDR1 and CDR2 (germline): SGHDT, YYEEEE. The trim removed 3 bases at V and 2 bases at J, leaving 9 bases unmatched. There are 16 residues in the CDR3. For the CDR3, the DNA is TGTGCCAGCAGCTCGCCCCGGGACAGACCCACAGATACGCAGTATTTT. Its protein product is CASSSPRDRPTDTQYF.

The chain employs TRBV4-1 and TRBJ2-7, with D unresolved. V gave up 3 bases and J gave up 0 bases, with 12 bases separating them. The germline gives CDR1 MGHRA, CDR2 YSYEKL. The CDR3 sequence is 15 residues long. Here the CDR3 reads CASSHVLRPSYEQYF. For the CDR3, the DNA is TGCGCCAGCAGCCATGTCCTGCGGCCCTCCTACGAGCAGTACTTC.

CDR3: CASSRDSTPQPQHF. The CDR3 DNA reads as TGTGCCAGCAGCCGCGACAGCACCCCTCAGCCCCAGCATTTT. This chain uses TRBV7-9 with TRBJ1-5, with a possible D match to TRBD1 (5 bases). Trimming took off 5 bases at V and 6 bases at J, with 14 bases between the two ends. The CDR3 loop spans 14 amino acids. Germline V gene lookup returns CDR1 SEHNR and CDR2 FQNEAQ (reference sequence).

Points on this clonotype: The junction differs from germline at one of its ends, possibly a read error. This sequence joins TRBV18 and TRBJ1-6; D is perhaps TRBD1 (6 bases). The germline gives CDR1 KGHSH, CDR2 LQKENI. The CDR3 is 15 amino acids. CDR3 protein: CASSPDRTYSSPLHF. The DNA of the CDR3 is TGTGCCAGCTCACCAGACAGGACCTATAGTTCACCCCTCCACTTT.

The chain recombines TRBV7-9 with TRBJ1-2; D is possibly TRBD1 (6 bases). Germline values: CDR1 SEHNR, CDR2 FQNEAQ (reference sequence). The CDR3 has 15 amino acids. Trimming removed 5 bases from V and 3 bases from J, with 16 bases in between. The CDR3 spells CASSLSGAPYYGYTF. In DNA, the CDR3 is TGTGCCAGCAGCCTTTCAGGGGCGCCGTACTATGGCTACACCTTC.

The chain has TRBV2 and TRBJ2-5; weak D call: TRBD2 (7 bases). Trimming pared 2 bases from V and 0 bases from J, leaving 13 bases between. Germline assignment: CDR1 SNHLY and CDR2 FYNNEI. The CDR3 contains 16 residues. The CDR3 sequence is CASSEKAGAYQETQYF. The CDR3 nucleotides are TGTGCCAGCAGTGAAAAGGCGGGGGCGTACCAAGAGACCCAGTACTTC.

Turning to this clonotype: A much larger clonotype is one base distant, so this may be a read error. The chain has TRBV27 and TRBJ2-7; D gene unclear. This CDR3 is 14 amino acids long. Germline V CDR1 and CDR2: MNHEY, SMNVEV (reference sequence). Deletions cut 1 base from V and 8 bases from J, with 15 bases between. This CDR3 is CASSLFPGSDKQYF. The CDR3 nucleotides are TGTGCCAGCAGTTTATTTCCGGGCAGCGACAAGCAGTACTTC.

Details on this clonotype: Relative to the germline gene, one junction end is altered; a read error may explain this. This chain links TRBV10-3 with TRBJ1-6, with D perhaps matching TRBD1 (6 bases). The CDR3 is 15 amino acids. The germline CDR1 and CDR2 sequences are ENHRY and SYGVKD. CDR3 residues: CVISEGGRRNSPLHF. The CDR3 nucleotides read TGTGTCATCAGTGAGGGGGGGCGGCGTAATTCACCCCTCCACTTT.

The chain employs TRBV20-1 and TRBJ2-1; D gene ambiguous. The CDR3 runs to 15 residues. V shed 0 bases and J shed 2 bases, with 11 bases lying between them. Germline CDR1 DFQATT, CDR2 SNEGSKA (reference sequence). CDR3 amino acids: CSARDAASPYNEQFF. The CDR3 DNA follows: TGCAGTGCTAGAGATGCGGCTAGTCCCTACAATGAGCAGTTCTTC.

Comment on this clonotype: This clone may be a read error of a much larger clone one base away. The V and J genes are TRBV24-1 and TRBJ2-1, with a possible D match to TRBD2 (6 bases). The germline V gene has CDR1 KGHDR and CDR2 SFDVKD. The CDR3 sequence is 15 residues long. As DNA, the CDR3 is TGTGCCACCAGTGTGGCGGGAAGCTCCTACAATAAGCAGTTCTTC. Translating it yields CATSVAGSSYNKQFF.